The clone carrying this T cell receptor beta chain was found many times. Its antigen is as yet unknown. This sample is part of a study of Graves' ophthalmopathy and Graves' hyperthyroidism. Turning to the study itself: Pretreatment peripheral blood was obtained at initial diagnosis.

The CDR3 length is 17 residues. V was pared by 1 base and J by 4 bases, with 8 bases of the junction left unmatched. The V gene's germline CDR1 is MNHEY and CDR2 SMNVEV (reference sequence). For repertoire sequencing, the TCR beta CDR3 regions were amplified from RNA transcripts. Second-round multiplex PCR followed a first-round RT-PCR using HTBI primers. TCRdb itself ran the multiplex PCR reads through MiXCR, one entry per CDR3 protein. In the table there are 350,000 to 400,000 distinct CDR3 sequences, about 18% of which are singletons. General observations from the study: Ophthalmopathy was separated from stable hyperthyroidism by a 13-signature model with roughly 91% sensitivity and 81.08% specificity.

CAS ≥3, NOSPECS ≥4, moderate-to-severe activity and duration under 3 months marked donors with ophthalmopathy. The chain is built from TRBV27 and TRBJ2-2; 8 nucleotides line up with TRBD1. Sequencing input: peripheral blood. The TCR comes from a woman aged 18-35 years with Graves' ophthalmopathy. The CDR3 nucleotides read TGTGCCAGCAGTTTATTGGAGACAGGGGAAGGCACCGGGGAGCTGTTTTTT. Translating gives CASSLLETGEGTGELFF.